The 26 T cell receptor beta chains given below trace back to one sample, sequenced in a study of T cell changes during pregnancy in multiple sclerosis. Produced via immunoSEQ multiplex PCR; TCRdb's table is partial and in-frame only. The table records about 50,000 clones, about 91% of them present only once. The sample consisted of CD8+ T cells from peripheral blood mononuclear cells, taken after pregnancy. The receptor set was obtained from a female donor with multiple sclerosis, enrolled in a pregnancy study.

This clone was detected only a few times. This rearrangement joins TRBV13 to TRBJ1-2, with 7 bases identical to TRBD1. CDR1 is PRHDT and CDR2 is FYEKMQ in the germline V gene (reference sequence). CDR3 length equals 15 residues. J lost 0 bases, V lost 5 bases, and 6 bases had no gene match. The chain's CDR3 is CASSLGQAANYGYTF. CDR3 in DNA: TGTGCCAGCAGCCTCGGACAGGCCGCTAACTATGGCTACACCTTC.

V usage is TRBV15 and J usage is TRBJ1-3; D remains ambiguous. CDR1 is LNHNV and CDR2 is YYDKDF in the germline V gene (reference sequence). V lost 0 bases to trimming and J lost 0 bases, with 12 bases between them. The CDR3 is 17 residues long. CDR3 residues: CATSRDLGRDSGNTIYF. CDR3 nucleotides: TGTGCCACCAGCAGAGATCTGGGCAGAGACTCTGGAAACACCATATATTTT. Together with reference TRBV15 and TRBJ1-3, the CDR3 gives the full variable domain: DAMVIQNPRYQVTQFGKPVTLSCSQTLNHNVMYWYQQKSSQAPKLLFHYYDKDFNNEADTPDNFQSRRPNTSFCFLDIRSPGLGDTAMYLCATSRDLGRDSGNTIYFGEGSWLTVV.

This clone was found once. The chain links TRBV13 to TRBJ1-1; no definite D call. V dropped 3 bases and J dropped 1 base, with 3 bases sitting between them. CDR3 length: 12 amino acids. Germline-derived CDR1 and CDR2 are PRHDT and FYEKMQ (reference sequence). The CDR3 sequence: CASSFQNTEAFF. CDR3 DNA: TGTGCCAGCAGCTTTCAGAACACTGAAGCTTTCTTT.

The CDR3 sequence: CASSPTFLDSLNTEAFF. The CDR3 DNA sequence: TGTGCCAGCAGCCCTACTTTTCTGGACAGCCTGAACACTGAAGCTTTCTTT. The J gene is TRBJ1-1, the V gene TRBV5-5; possible D gene TRBD1, 6 bases. Germline-derived CDR1 and CDR2 are SGHKS and YYEKEE (reference sequence). Trimming took off 4 bases at V and 0 bases at J, with 19 bases between the two ends. The CDR3 loop spans 17 amino acids.

J is TRBJ2-7 and V is TRBV12-2; the table calls TRBD1, which could not be checked here. TRBV12-2 has pseudogene status. The CDR3 is 19 residues long. The CDR3 nucleotides are TGTGCAAGTCGCTTAGAGGTGCGACAGGGCAAAGGGATCCCCTACGAGCAGTACTTC. Amino acid sequence: CASRLEVRQGKGIPYEQYF.

This clone was seen just once. The chain recombines TRBV27 with TRBJ1-6; 7 nucleotides agree with TRBD1. V trimming: 8 bases; J trimming: 9 bases; junction bases outside the gene matches: 10. CDR1 is MNHEY and CDR2 is SMNVEV in the germline V gene (reference sequence). This CDR3 is 14 amino acids long. CDR3 region: CASGRDSPISPLHF. The DNA of the CDR3 is TGTGCCAGCGGCCGGGACAGTCCCATTTCACCCCTCCACTTT.

The chain uses TRBV4-1 and TRBJ2-7, with 12 bases that match TRBD1. Per germline, CDR1 MGHRA and CDR2 YSYEKL. The CDR3 extends over 18 amino acids. Unmatched junction bases numbered 8, after V lost 2 bases and J lost 0 bases. As DNA, the CDR3 is TGCGCCAGCAGCCAAAGGGACAGGGGGCTACGTACCTCCTACGAGCAGTACTTC. Translating it yields CASSQRDRGLRTSYEQYF.

The CDR3 DNA reads as TGTGCCAGCAGCTTAGTCACAGAGACTGAAGCTTTCTTT. As protein: CASSLVTETEAFF. V and J are TRBV7-9 and TRBJ1-1; unclear D gene. The CDR3 is 13 residues long. V was cut by 1 base and J by 5 bases, with 8 bases left in between. Germline-derived CDR1 and CDR2 are SEHNR and FQNEAQ (reference sequence).

This clone showed up just once. The chain has TRBV11-3 and TRBJ2-7, with D perhaps matching TRBD2 (5 bases). CDR3 size: 15 residues. The V gene lost 0 bases and the J gene lost 5 bases, with 14 bases spanning the gap. The V gene's germline CDR1 is SGHNT and CDR2 YENEEA. CDR3 in DNA: TGTGCCAGCAGCTTAGATGGTAATAGCGCCAACGAGCAGTACTTC. Residues: CASSLDGNSANEQYF.

The table lists this clone with a count of one. The chain employs TRBV5-1 and TRBJ2-5, with 9 bases fitting TRBD2. Trimming took 4 bases from V and 0 from J; bases not matched to a gene: 10. Germline-derived CDR1 and CDR2 are SGHRS and YFSETQ. The CDR3 is made up of 17 amino acids. CDR3 sequence: CASSPDTAGGNQETQYF. CDR3 sequence (DNA): TGCGCCAGCAGCCCTGATACTGCGGGGGGGAACCAAGAGACCCAGTACTTC.

The chain joins TRBV27 to TRBJ2-1; 12 bases agree with TRBD2. Losses at the gene ends were 2 bases for V and 4 bases for J; bases not matched to a gene: 3. CDR3 length equals 16 residues. The germline CDR1 and CDR2 sequences are MNHEY and SMNVEV (reference sequence). CDR3 nucleotide sequence: TGTGCCAGCAGTTTACTAGCGGGGGGGTTATACAATGAGCAGTTCTTC. Its translation is CASSLLAGGLYNEQFF.

The J gene is TRBJ2-3, the V gene TRBV7-8; 8 bases are shared with TRBD2. This CDR3 contains 17 residues. Germline CDR1 reads SGHVS; CDR2 reads FQNEAQ. V lost 2 bases to trimming and J lost 7 bases; unmatched junction nucleotides: 14. CDR3 sequence reads: CASSLTPGLGPSNTQYF. DNA of the CDR3: TGTGCCAGCAGCTTAACTCCGGGACTAGGACCCTCGAATACGCAGTATTTT.

J is TRBJ2-7 and V is TRBV9; 16 bases match TRBD2. V shed 3 bases, J shed 3 bases, and the junction held 6 bases outside the gene matches. CDR3 length equals 17 residues. Germline CDR1 reads SGDLS; CDR2 reads YYNGEE. DNA of the CDR3: TGTGCCAGCAGCGCCGGGACTAGCGGGGGGGCCGTCTACGAGCAGTACTTC. Amino acid sequence: CASSAGTSGGAVYEQYF.

The V and J genes are TRBV10-3 and TRBJ2-5; 12 positions match TRBD2. Germline-derived CDR1 and CDR2 are ENHRY and SYGVKD. V lost 3 bases, J lost 3 bases, and 8 bases stayed unmatched. CDR3 length: 17 amino acids. Here the CDR3 reads CAISDPLAGGTKETQYF. The CDR3 DNA reads TGTGCCATCAGTGACCCTCTAGCGGGGGGGACCAAAGAGACCCAGTACTTC.

This clone was found once. The chain employs TRBV6-1 and TRBJ1-6; 7 nucleotides line up with TRBD1. The CDR3 has 14 amino acids. The germline gives CDR1 MNHNS, CDR2 SASEGT. V was clipped by 7 bases and J by 5 bases; unmatched bases: 5. In DNA, the CDR3 is TGTGCCAGCAACGAGGGGGCAAATAATTCACCCCTCCACTTT. It codes for CASNEGANNSPLHF.

This chain connects TRBV29-1 to TRBJ1-5, with no clear D. The V gene lost 7 bases and the J gene lost 4 bases, with 17 bases spanning the gap. CDR3 length: 14 residues. CDR1 SQVTM and CDR2 ANQGSEA come from the germline V gene. The chain's CDR3 is CSAISTHYNQPQHF. Here the CDR3 DNA reads TGCAGCGCCATATCTACCCACTATAATCAGCCCCAGCATTTT.

The chain has TRBV19 and TRBJ2-3, with a weak D call TRBD2 (6 bases). The CDR3 runs to 14 residues. The germline CDR1 and CDR2 sequences are LNHDA and SQIVND (reference sequence). V dropped 6 bases and J dropped 7 bases, with 17 bases sitting between them. In nucleotides, the CDR3 is TGTGCCAGTAGATTGGAGGGGTTGAAAAATACGCAGTATTTT. Its translation: CASRLEGLKNTQYF.

The chain employs TRBV7-6 and TRBJ2-2; weak D call: TRBD2 (6 bases). Germline CDR1 and CDR2: SGHVS and FNYEAQ. The CDR3 has 16 residues. V lost 0 bases, J lost 6 bases, and 14 bases lay in between. CDR3 sequence: CASSLASGEFAGELFF. The CDR3 DNA is TGTGCCAGCAGCTTAGCTTCGGGGGAGTTTGCCGGGGAGCTGTTTTTT.

V usage is TRBV6-6 and J usage is TRBJ1-4, with D possibly matching TRBD1 (5 bases). The germline CDR1 and CDR2 sequences are MNHNY and SVGAGI (reference sequence). V was pared by 5 bases and J by 8 bases, with 12 bases between. The CDR3 is 13 amino acids. The CDR3 sequence: CASSVGGGEKLFF. CDR3 DNA: TGTGCCAGCAGTGTCGGGGGAGGAGAAAAACTGTTTTTT.

The rearrangement links TRBV27 to TRBJ2-7, with TRBD2 identical over 8 bases. J gave up 5 bases and V 5 bases, and 14 bases lay outside the gene matches. This CDR3 contains 16 residues. Per the germline V gene, CDR1 is MNHEY and CDR2 is SMNVEV (reference sequence). CDR3 sequence reads: CASSPPPGGNDHEQYF. The CDR3 bases are TGTGCCAGCAGTCCACCACCGGGGGGGAATGACCACGAGCAGTACTTC.

V and J are TRBV5-1 and TRBJ2-7; TRBD1 agrees at 8 bases. Germline CDR1 is SGHRS and CDR2 is YFSETQ. The trim removed 3 bases at V and 3 bases at J, leaving 8 bases unmatched. The CDR3 is made up of 15 amino acids. DNA of the CDR3: TGCGCCAGCAGCTATCGGACAGGGACAAACTACGAGCAGTACTTC. It yields the protein CASSYRTGTNYEQYF.

The V call is TRBV29-1, the J call TRBJ2-1; 11 bases match TRBD2. The CDR3 is made up of 20 amino acids. Looked up from germline, CDR1 is SQVTM and CDR2 is ANQGSEA. Unmatched junction bases numbered 13, after V lost 0 bases and J lost 0 bases. CDR3 residues: CSVEDHPGTSGPSSYNEQFF. CDR3 nucleotide sequence: TGCAGCGTTGAAGATCACCCGGGGACTAGCGGACCAAGCTCCTACAATGAGCAGTTCTTC.

The chain carries TRBV18 and TRBJ2-1; D possibly corresponds to TRBD2 (5 bases). In germline, CDR1 is KGHSH, CDR2 LQKENI. This CDR3 contains 15 residues. The ends were cut back, 2 bases at V and 0 bases at J, with 8 bases in the middle. CDR3 loop: CASSPERSSYNEQFF. The CDR3 nucleotides read TGTGCCAGCTCACCAGAGCGGTCCTCCTACAATGAGCAGTTCTTC. Using reference TRBV18 and TRBJ2-1 for the parts outside the CDR3, the full variable domain is NAGVMQNPRHLVRRRGQEARLRCSPMKGHSHVYWYRQLPEEGLKFMVYLQKENIIDESGMPKERFSAEFPKEGPSILRIQQVVRGDSAAYFCASSPERSSYNEQFFGPGTRLTVL.

CDR3 bases: TGTGCCAGCACCCCCCCAGGAAACACTGAAGCTTTCTTT. Translation gives CASTPPGNTEAFF. This chain connects TRBV2 to TRBJ1-1; D is unclear. Trimming left V 7 bases short and J 2 bases short, with 11 bases between. The CDR3 is made up of 13 amino acids. CDR1 is SNHLY and CDR2 is FYNNEI in the germline V gene.

The rearrangement uses TRBV11-2 and TRBJ1-1; TRBD1 matches at 9 bases. Germline V gene lookup returns CDR1 SGHAT and CDR2 FQNNGV. V was pared by 6 bases and J by 0 bases, with 5 bases of the junction left unmatched. CDR3 length: 15 residues. Written as DNA, the CDR3 is TGTGCCAGCAGTACAGACAGGGGGGTGAACACTGAAGCTTTCTTT. It is translated as CASSTDRGVNTEAFF. Filled out from reference TRBV11-2 and TRBJ1-1, the complete variable domain reads EAGVAQSPRYKIIEKRQSVAFWCNPISGHATLYWYQQILGQGPKLLIQFQNNGVVDDSQLPKDRFSAERLKGVDSTLKIQPAKLEDSAVYLCASSTDRGVNTEAFFGQGTRLTVV.

This clone was counted a single time. The chain employs TRBV6-1 and TRBJ1-1; D ambiguous. Germline V gene data show CDR1 as MNHNS and CDR2 as SASEGT. V was trimmed by 1 base and J by 0 bases, leaving 18 bases between them. This CDR3 contains 18 residues. The CDR3 region is CASSEEVGRPLMNTEAFF. In nucleotides, the CDR3 is TGTGCCAGCAGTGAAGAAGTGGGCAGACCCCTGATGAACACTGAAGCTTTCTTT.